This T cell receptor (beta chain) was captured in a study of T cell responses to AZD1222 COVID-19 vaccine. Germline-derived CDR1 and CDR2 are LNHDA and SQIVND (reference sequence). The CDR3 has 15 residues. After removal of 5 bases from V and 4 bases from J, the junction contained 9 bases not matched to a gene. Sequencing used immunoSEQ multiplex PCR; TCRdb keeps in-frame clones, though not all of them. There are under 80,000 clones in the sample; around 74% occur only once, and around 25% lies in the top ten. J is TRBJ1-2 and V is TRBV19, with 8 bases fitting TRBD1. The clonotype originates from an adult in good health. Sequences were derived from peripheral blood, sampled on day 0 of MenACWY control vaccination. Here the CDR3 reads CASSPGTGGGYGYTF. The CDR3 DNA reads TGTGCCAGTAGTCCCGGGACAGGTGGGGGCTATGGCTACACCTTC.